This T cell receptor (beta chain) derives from a study of blood T cell repertoires in COVID-19. Turning to the study itself: The United States, Italy and Spain provided the acute and convalescent COVID-19 samples. PBMCs, B-cell-depleted T cells, or T cells provided the cDNA or gDNA that made up the material.

The CDR3 totals 15 residues. Germline V gene sequence: CDR1 WSHSY, CDR2 SAAADI. The V gene lost 4 bases and the J gene lost 0 bases, with 11 bases spanning the gap. Authors' methods: Scientists estimated how many nucleated cells there were by amplifying reference gene primers. Sequencing was performed with immunoSEQ multiplex PCR; in TCRdb, only in-frame clones are kept and a portion is missing. V and J calls and clone size are given by that table; D and trimming were obtained from the DNA. The repertoire holds tens of thousands of clones, with about 83% as singletons. Seattle-derived patients entered the study during active infection and were followed longitudinally.

J is TRBJ2-3 and V is TRBV10-2; D not resolved. The material sequenced was peripheral blood. This receptor was identified in a man between 65 and 79 years old with COVID-19, enrolled during active disease. The DNA for the CDR3 is TGCGCCAGCAGTGCACCCCAGGCTAGCACAGATACGCAGTATTTT. Protein: CASSAPQASTDTQYF.